The present T cell receptor (beta chain) was sequenced within a study of human T cells and chemical hapten exposure. Using its own MiXCR run on the RACE reads, TCRdb lists one record per CDR3 protein. The data show about 60,000 distinct CDR3 sequences, approximately 9.3% seen once. Described time point: patch test 1, 2 weeks after DPC sensitization. Treatment of the sample: therapeutic diphenylcyclopropenone sensitization with weekly scalp DPC. V shed 0 bases and J shed 5 bases, with 11 bases lying between them. This CDR3 is 14 amino acids long. Germline V gene sequence: CDR1 SGHDT, CDR2 YYEEEE. Sequencing used whole blood, obtained in connection with sensitization to the hapten diphenylcyclopropenone (DPC). This chain connects TRBV5-6 to TRBJ1-1; D is uncertain. The clonotype originates from a woman between 40 and 50 years old with alopecia areata. Some clones in this sample may be carry-over from other donors' samples. The CDR3 spells CASSLGISGTEAFF. CDR3 bases: TGTGCCAGCAGCTTGGGCATATCGGGGACTGAAGCTTTCTTT.